The 9 T cell receptor beta chains below come from one sample, sequenced in a study of cytomegalovirus exposure and HLA in healthy donors (dated by TCRdb to about 2017). Libraries were built with the immunoSEQ multiplex PCR assay. For the multiplex PCR, a mixture combining 60 forward primers for TCR Vbeta segments and 13 reverse primers for TCR Jbeta segments was used. The clones in this table, taken by TCRdb from immuneACCESS, are in-frame only. Not every clone is retained; where verified, under half of the shortfall comes from an unresolved V gene, and the cause of the rest is unknown. The sample data list 95,000 to 150,000 clones, and approximately 66% of these were observed just once. The ten largest clones add up to roughly 8.6% of the sample. Sequenced input: PBMCs. The receptor source for this set is a middle-aged woman in good health and CMV-seropositive.

The chain carries TRBV7-9 and TRBJ2-7, with 10 nucleotides matching TRBD2. The germline V gene encodes CDR1 SEHNR and CDR2 FQNEAQ (reference sequence). After removal of 1 base from V and 5 bases from J, the junction contained 5 bases not matched to a gene. This CDR3 spans 15 amino acids. The CDR3 loop reads CASSLVSGRADEQYF. DNA of the CDR3: TGTGCCAGCAGCTTAGTGAGCGGGAGGGCCGACGAGCAGTACTTC. The complete variable domain, with remaining parts taken from reference TRBV7-9 and TRBJ2-7, reads DTGVSQNPRHKITKRGQNVTFRCDPISEHNRLYWYRQTLGQGPEFLTYFQNEAQLEKSRLLSDRFSAERPKGSFSTLEIQRTEQGDSAMYLCASSLVSGRADEQYFGPGTRLTVT.

This clone was counted between two and nine times. This sequence joins TRBV19 and TRBJ1-2; TRBD1 agrees at 7 bases. The CDR3 contains 14 residues. Looked up from germline, CDR1 is LNHDA and CDR2 is SQIVND (reference sequence). V lost 4 bases, J lost 3 bases, and 5 bases stayed unmatched. The CDR3 DNA sequence: TGTGCCAGTAGTAGGAGAGACAGGGACTATGGCTACACCTTC. As protein: CASSRRDRDYGYTF.

The chain links TRBV5-1 to TRBJ1-1, with 11 bases aligning to TRBD1. The CDR3 length is 18 residues. Per germline, CDR1 SGHRS and CDR2 YFSETQ. The trim removed 4 bases at V and 1 base at J, leaving 12 bases unmatched. The CDR3 loop reads CASSPGDRGVARNTEAFF. The CDR3 nucleotides are TGCGCCAGCAGCCCGGGGGACAGGGGGGTGGCGAGGAACACTGAAGCTTTCTTT. The variable domain in full, with the rest retrieved from reference TRBV5-1 and TRBJ1-1, is KAGVTQTPRYLIKTRGQQVTLSCSPISGHRSVSWYQQTPGQGLQFLFEYFSETQRNKGNFPGRFSGRQFSNSRSEMNVSTLELGDSALYLCASSPGDRGVARNTEAFFGQGTRLTVV.

The chain carries TRBV7-3 and TRBJ2-5; D call uncertain. Trimming took off 1 base at V and 4 bases at J, with 7 bases between the two ends. CDR1 and CDR2 from the germline V gene are SGHTA and FQGTGA. The CDR3 covers 13 residues. The CDR3 DNA sequence: TGTGCCAGCAGCTTAAGGTTCGGAGAGACCCAGTACTTC. Translation gives CASSLRFGETQYF.

This clone was counted a few times. V is TRBV14 and J is TRBJ1-6; possibly TRBD1 for D (5 bases). This CDR3 is built from 17 residues. Trimming removed 4 bases at V and 7 bases at J, with 20 bases between. Germline V lookup: CDR1 SGHDN, CDR2 FVKESK. The CDR3 region is CASSPTLGGKLNSPLHF. The CDR3 DNA reads as TGTGCCAGCAGCCCGACACTGGGGGGGAAGTTGAATTCACCCCTCCACTTT.

V usage is TRBV5-1 and J usage is TRBJ2-3, with a weak D call TRBD2 (5 bases). This CDR3 has 15 residues. With 4 bases removed from V and 1 base from J, the gap between germline ends came to 13 bases. From germline, CDR1 is SGHRS and CDR2 YFSETQ. The CDR3 loop is CASSAGLPGTDTQYF. The CDR3 coding sequence is TGCGCCAGCAGCGCGGGCCTTCCGGGCACAGATACGCAGTATTTT.

This rearrangement joins TRBV19 to TRBJ1-2; D remains unclear. Trimming pared 1 base from V and 4 bases from J, leaving 13 bases between. This CDR3 is 15 amino acids long. Germline V gene sequence: CDR1 LNHDA, CDR2 SQIVND (reference sequence). The CDR3: CASSIVSGDSYGYTF. The CDR3 DNA is TGTGCCAGTAGTATAGTAAGCGGTGACTCCTATGGCTACACCTTC.

The chain combines TRBV29-1 with TRBJ1-1; D is unresolved. Germline V CDR1 and CDR2: SQVTM, ANQGSEA. CDR3 length: 12 residues. Trimming removed 4 bases at V and 7 bases at J, with 13 bases between. Here the CDR3 reads CSVGSREVEAFF. The CDR3, as DNA: TGCAGCGTTGGGTCCCGGGAGGTTGAAGCTTTCTTT.

The sample holds a few counts of this clone. The gene calls are TRBV5-6 and TRBJ1-4; 7 bases align to TRBD1. The germline CDR1 and CDR2 sequences are SGHDT and YYEEEE. CDR3 length equals 13 residues. Losses at the gene ends were 3 bases for V and 11 bases for J; bases not matched to a gene: 7. This CDR3 is CASSSDRAGKLFF. The CDR3 DNA is TGTGCCAGCAGCTCAGACAGGGCGGGGAAACTGTTTTTT.